This T cell receptor (beta chain) derives from a study of cytomegalovirus exposure and HLA in healthy donors. Looking at the study overall: A subsequent analysis reported that the roughly 120 validation repertoires were produced on the same platform that had also been used for the approximately 700 first-cohort repertoires.

Produced via immunoSEQ multiplex PCR; TCRdb's table is partial and in-frame only. The data hold 350,000 or so clones, with more than 80% observed a single time. The donors were in the roughly 120-subject validation cohort; that cohort was separate from the roughly 700-subject first cohort. This clone came up once. The antigen is undetermined. In germline, CDR1 is KGHSH, CDR2 LQKENI. J gave up 5 bases and V 3 bases, and 5 bases lay outside the gene matches. This CDR3 has 15 amino acids. Notes on the study in general: Cytomegalovirus status was reportedly diagnosed by the classifier with high specificity and sensitivity.

Sequenced: PBMCs. The sequence was obtained from a woman aged 18-30 years in good health and CMV-seronegative. This rearrangement joins TRBV18 to TRBJ2-1; 9 nucleotides agree with TRBD2. The CDR3 sequence: CASSPGTSPDNEQFF. CDR3 bases: TGTGCCAGCTCACCCGGGACTAGCCCTGACAATGAGCAGTTCTTC.